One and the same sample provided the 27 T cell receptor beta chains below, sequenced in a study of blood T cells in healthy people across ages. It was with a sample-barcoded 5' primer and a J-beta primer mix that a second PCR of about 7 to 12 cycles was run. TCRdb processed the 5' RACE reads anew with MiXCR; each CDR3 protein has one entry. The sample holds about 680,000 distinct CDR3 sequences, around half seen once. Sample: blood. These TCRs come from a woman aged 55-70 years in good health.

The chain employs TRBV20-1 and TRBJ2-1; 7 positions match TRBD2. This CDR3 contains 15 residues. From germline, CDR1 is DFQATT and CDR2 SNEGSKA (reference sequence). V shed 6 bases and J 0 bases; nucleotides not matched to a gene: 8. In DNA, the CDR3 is TGCAGTGCCCCCAAGCGGGGTAGCTCCTACAATGAGCAGTTCTTC. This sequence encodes CSAPKRGSSYNEQFF.

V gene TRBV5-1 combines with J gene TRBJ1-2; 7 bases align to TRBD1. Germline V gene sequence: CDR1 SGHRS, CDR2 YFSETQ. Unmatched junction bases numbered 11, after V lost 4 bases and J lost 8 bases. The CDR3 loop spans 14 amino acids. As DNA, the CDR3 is TGCGCCAGCAGCGTGGCGACAGGGCCTTGGGGCTACACCTTC. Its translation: CASSVATGPWGYTF.

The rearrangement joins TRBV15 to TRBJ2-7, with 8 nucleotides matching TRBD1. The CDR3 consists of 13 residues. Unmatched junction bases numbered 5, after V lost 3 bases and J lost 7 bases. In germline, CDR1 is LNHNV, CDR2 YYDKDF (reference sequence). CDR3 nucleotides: TGTGCCACCAGCAGCAACAGGGGGAGTGAGCAGTACTTC. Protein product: CATSSNRGSEQYF.

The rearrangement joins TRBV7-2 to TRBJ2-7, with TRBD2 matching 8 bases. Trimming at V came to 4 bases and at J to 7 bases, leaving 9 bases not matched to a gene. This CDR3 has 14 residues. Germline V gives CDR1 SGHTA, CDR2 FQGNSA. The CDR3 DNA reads TGTGCCAGCAGCTCCTCACAAATAGCGGGGGAGCAGTACTTC. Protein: CASSSSQIAGEQYF.

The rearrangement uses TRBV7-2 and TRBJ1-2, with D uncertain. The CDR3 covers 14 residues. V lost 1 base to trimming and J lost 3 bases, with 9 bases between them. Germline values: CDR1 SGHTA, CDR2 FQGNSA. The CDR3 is CASSLGEAYYGYTF. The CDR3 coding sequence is TGTGCCAGCAGCTTAGGTGAGGCGTACTATGGCTACACCTTC.

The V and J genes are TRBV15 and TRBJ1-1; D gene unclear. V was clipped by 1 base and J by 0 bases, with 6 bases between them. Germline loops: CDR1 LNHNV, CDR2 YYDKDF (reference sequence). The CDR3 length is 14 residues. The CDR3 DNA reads TGTGCCACCAGCAGAGGGGCCCTGAACACTGAAGCTTTCTTT. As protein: CATSRGALNTEAFF.

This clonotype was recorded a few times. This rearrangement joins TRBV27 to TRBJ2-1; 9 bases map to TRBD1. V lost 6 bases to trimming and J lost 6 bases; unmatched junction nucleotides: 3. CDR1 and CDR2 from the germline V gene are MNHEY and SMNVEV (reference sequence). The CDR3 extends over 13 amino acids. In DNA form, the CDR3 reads TGTGCCAGCAGGGGGACAGGGTCCAATGAGCAGTTCTTC. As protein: CASRGTGSNEQFF.

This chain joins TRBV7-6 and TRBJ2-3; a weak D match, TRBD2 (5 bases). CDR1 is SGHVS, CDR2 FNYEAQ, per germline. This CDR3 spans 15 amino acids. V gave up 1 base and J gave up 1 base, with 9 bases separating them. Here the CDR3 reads CASSLEVSGTDTQYF. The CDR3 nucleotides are TGTGCCAGCAGCTTAGAGGTTAGCGGCACAGATACGCAGTATTTT.

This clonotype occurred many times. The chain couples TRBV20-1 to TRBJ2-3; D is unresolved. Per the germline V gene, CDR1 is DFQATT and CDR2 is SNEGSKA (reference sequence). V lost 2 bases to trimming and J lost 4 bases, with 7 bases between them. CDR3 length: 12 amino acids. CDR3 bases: TGCAGTGCTAGATCGGGCTCAGATACGCAGTATTTT. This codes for CSARSGSDTQYF.

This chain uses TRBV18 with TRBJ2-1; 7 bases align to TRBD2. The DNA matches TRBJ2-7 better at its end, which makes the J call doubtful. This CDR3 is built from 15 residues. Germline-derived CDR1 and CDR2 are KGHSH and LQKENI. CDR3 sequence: CASSPLRTRAHEQYF. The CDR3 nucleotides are TGTGCCAGCTCACCCCTCCGGACTAGGGCCCACGAGCAGTACTTC.

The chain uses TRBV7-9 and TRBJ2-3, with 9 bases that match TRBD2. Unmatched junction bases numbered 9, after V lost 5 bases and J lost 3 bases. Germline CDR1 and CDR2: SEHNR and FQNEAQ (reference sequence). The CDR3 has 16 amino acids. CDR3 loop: CASSPYSGGGTDTQYF. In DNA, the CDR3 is TGTGCCAGCAGCCCCTATAGCGGGGGAGGGACAGATACGCAGTATTTT.

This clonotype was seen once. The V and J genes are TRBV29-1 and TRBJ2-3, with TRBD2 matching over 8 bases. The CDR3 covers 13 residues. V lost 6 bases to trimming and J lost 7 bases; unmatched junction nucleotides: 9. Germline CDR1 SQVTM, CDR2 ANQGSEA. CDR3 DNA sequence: TGCAGCGTCGATAGCGGGAATTTCTATACGCAGTATTTT. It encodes CSVDSGNFYTQYF.

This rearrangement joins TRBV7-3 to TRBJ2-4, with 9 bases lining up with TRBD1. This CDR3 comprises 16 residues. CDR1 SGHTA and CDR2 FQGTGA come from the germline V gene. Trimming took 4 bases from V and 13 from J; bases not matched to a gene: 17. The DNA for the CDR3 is TGTGCCAGCAGCTCCCCCCGTGGGACAGGGCAGGAAGAGCAGTACTTC. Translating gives CASSSPRGTGQEEQYF.

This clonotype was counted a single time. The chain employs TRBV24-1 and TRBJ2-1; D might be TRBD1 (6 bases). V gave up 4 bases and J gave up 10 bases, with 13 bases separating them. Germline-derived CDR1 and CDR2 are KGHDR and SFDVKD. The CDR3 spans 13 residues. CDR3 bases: TGTGCCACCAGTGACCCTGACAGGAAAGAGCAGTTCTTC. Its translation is CATSDPDRKEQFF.

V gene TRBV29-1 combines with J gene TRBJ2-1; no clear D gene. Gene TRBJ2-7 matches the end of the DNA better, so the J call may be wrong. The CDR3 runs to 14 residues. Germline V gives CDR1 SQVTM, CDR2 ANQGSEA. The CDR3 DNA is TGCAGCGTTGGGTCAGTATCTCCCTACAATGAGCAGTACTTC. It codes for CSVGSVSPYNEQYF.

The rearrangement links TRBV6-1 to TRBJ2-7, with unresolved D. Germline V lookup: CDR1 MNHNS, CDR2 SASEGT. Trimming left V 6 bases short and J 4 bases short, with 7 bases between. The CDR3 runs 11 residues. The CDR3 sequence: CASRSYYEQYF. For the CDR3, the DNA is TGTGCCAGCAGATCCTATTACGAGCAGTACTTC.

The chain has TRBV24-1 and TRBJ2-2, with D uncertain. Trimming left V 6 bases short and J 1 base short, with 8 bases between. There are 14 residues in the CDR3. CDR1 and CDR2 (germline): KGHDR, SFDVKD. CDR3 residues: CATSRPVNTGELFF. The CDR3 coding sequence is TGTGCCACCAGTCGACCCGTGAACACCGGGGAGCTGTTTTTT.

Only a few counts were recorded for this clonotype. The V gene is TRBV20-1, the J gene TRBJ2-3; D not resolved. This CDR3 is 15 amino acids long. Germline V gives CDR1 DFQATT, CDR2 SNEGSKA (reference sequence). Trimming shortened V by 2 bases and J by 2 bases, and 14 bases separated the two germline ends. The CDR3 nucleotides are TGCAGTGCTAGAACCCCGGGCCTGTCCACAGATACGCAGTATTTT. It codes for CSARTPGLSTDTQYF.

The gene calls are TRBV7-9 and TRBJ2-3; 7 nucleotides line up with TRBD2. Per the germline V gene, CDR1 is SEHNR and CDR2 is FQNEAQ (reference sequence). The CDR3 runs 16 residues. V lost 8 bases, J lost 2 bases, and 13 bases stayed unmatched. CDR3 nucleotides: TGTGCCAGCGTCTCTAGGGAGGGGCGCCTCACAGATACGCAGTATTTT. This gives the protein CASVSREGRLTDTQYF.

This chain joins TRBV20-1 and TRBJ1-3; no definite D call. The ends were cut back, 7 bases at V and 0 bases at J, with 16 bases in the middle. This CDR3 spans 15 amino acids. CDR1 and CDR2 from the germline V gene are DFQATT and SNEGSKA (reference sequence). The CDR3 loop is CSVPVSEVSGNTIYF. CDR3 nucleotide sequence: TGCAGTGTTCCCGTCTCGGAGGTCTCTGGAAACACCATATATTTT.

In DNA, the CDR3 is TGCGCCAGCAGCCAAGTTTCTAGCGGGGCAAAGATCACGCAGTATTTT. Protein sequence: CASSQVSSGAKITQYF. This rearrangement joins TRBV4-3 to TRBJ2-3, with 9 bases aligning to TRBD2. The V and J ends lost 1 base and 9 bases, in that order; junction bases with no gene match: 11. Per the germline V gene, CDR1 is LGHNA and CDR2 is YSLEER. The CDR3 runs 16 residues.

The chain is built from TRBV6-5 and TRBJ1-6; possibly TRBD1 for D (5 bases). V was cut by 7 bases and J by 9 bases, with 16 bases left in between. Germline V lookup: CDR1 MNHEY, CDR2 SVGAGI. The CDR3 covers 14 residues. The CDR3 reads CASNQGIGGSPLHF. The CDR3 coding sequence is TGTGCCAGCAACCAGGGCATCGGCGGTTCACCCCTCCACTTT.

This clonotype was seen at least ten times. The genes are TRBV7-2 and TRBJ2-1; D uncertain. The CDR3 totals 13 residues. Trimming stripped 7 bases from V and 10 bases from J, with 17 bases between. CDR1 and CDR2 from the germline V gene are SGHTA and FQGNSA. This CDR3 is CASTLTRIGEQFF. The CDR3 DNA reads TGTGCCAGCACCTTGACAAGGATCGGCGAGCAGTTCTTC.

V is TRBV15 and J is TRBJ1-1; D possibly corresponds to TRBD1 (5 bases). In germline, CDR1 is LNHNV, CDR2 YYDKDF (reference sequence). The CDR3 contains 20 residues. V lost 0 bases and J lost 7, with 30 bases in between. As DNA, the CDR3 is TGTGCCACCAGCAGAGATCTTGGGGGGGTTTATGGGAAGCGGCAAGTTGAAGCTTTCTTT. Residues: CATSRDLGGVYGKRQVEAFF.

The CDR3 region is CASSEQGSRQETQYF. CDR3 DNA: TGTGCCAGCAGTGAACAGGGCAGCCGCCAAGAGACCCAGTACTTC. V gene TRBV2 combines with J gene TRBJ2-5, with D perhaps TRBD1 (5 bases). This CDR3 comprises 15 residues. Trimming took 2 bases from V and 1 from J, leaving 11 bases between them. Germline loops: CDR1 SNHLY, CDR2 FYNNEI.

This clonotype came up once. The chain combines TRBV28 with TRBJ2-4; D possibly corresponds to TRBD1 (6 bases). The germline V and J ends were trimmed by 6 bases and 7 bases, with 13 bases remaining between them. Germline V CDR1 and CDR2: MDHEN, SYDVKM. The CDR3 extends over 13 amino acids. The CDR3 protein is CASRQTGSNIQYF. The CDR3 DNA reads TGTGCCAGCAGACAAACAGGGTCGAACATTCAGTACTTC.

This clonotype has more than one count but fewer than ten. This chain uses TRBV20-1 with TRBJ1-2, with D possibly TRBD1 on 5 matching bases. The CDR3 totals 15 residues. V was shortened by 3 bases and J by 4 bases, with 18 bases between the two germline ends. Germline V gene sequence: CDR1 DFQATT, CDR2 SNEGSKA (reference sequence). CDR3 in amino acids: CSASRAGAGGYGYTF. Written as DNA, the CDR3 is TGCAGTGCTAGCAGGGCCGGGGCCGGCGGCTATGGCTACACCTTC.